This T cell receptor beta chain was captured by sequencing in a study of T cell responses to AZD1222 COVID-19 vaccine. The study's findings and limits: Rises in breadth and depth of Spike-specific TCRs came after two AZD1222 doses. At baseline, seropositivity was found in only a handful of AZD1222 recipients.

Trimming removed 2 bases from V and 3 bases from J; junction bases left unmatched: 3. In germline, CDR1 is GTSNPN, CDR2 SVGIG (reference sequence). The CDR3 has 14 residues. Sequenced by immunoSEQ multiplex PCR; TCRdb stores in-frame clones only, minus some. Seen here are more than 85,000 clones, almost 85% observed once, and the top ten hold about 17%. Worth noting for this clone: Antigen specificity is unknown.

The source is an adult in good health. The genes are TRBV30 and TRBJ2-2, with 7 bases aligning to TRBD2. This material consisted of peripheral blood, taken on day 0 of AZD1222 vaccination. The CDR3 DNA is TGTGCCTGGAGTAGCGGGGCTCACACCGGGGAGCTGTTTTTT. Translation: CAWSSGAHTGELFF.